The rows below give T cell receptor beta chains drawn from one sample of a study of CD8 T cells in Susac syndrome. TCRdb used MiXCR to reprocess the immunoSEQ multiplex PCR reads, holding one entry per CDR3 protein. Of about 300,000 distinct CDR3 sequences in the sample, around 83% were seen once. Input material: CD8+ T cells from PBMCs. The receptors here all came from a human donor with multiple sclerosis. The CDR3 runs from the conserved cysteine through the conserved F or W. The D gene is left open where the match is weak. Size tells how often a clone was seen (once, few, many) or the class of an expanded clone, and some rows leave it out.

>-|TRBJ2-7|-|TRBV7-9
TGTGCCAGCAGCCCGAGCAGGCAGGAGAACTCCGTTAACCCGTACGAGCAGTACTTC
CASSPSRQENSVNPYEQYF
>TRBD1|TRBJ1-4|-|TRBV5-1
TGCGCCAGCAGCCCGGCGACAGGGGTGGAAAAACTGTTTTTT
CASSPATGVEKLFF
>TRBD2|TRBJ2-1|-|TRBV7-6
TGTGCCAGCAGCTTAGGGCGGGAGAAGCAGTTCTTC
CASSLGREKQFF
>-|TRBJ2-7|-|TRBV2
TGTGCCAGTGTAAGACCGGGATCCGTACCCTACGAGCAGTACTTC
CASVRPGSVPYEQYF
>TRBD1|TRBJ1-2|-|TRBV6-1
TGTGCCAGCAGTCCCCGGCACCGGGACAGTTATTATGGCTACACCTTC
CASSPRHRDSYYGYTF
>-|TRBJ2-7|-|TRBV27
TGTGCCAGCAGCTTATCGGTGCTCAGCTACGAGCAGTACTTC
CASSLSVLSYEQYF
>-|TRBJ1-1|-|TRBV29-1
TGCAGCGGTTCTACAGGGATTGAAGCTTTCTTT
CSGSTGIEAFF
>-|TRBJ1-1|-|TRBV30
TGTGCCTGGAGTGTCTGGGGGGCCGAAGCTTTCTTT
CAWSVWGAEAFF
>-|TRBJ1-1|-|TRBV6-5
TGTGCCAGCAGTTACTCGACAGTCACTGAAGCTTTCTTT
CASSYSTVTEAFF
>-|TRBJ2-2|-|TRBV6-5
TGTGCCAGCAGTTACTCGCCGACAGTATACACCGGGGAGCTGTTTTTT
CASSYSPTVYTGELFF
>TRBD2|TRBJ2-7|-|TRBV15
TGTGCCACCAGCAGAGACTGGGGGGGTTCGGGCTACGAGCAGTACTTC
CATSRDWGGSGYEQYF
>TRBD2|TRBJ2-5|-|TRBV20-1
TGCAGTGCTAGGGGCGTAGCGGGAGTACGGGGAGAGACCCAGTACTTC
CSARGVAGVRGETQYF
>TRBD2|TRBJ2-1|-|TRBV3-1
TGTGCCAGCAGCCAAGATGAGGGGAGGGACGTCGGTGAGCAGTTCTTC
CASSQDEGRDVGEQFF
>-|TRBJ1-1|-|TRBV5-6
TGTGCCAGCAGTACCTCGGGAACTGAAGCTTTCTTT
CASSTSGTEAFF
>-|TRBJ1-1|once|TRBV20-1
TGCAGTGCTAGAGAGAACACTGAAGCTTTCTTT
CSARENTEAFF
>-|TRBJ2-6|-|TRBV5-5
TGTGCCAGCAGCTTGCCAGTCGGGGCCAACGTCCTGACTTTC
CASSLPVGANVLTF
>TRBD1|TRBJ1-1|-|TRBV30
TGTGCCTGGAGTCCTAGACAGGGTCCTAACGCGGAAGCTTTCTTT
CAWSPRQGPNAEAFF
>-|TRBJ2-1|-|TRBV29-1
TGCAGCGGATACCCAAGTAGCGACAATGAGCAGTTCTTC
CSGYPSSDNEQFF
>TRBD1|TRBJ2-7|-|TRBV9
TGTGCCAGCAGCTTAGGACAGGGGGTCCCCTACGAGCAGTACTTC
CASSLGQGVPYEQYF
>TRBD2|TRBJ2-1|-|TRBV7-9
TGTGCCAGCAGCACCCGACTAGCGGGAGGGCCCTTGAATGAGCAGTTCTTC
CASSTRLAGGPLNEQFF
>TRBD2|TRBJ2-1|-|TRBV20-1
TGCAGTGCTTCGACCCTAGCGGAGGAACTATACAATGAGCAGTTCTTC
CSASTLAEELYNEQFF
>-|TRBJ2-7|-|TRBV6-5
TGTGCCAGCAGTTACTCATCCGGGGAGGGGGCCTACGAGCAGTACTTC
CASSYSSGEGAYEQYF
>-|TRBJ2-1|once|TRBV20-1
TGCAGTGCTCGTGATAGCAGAAGCTCCTACAATGAGCAGTTCTTC
CSARDSRSSYNEQFF
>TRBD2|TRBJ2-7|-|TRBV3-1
TGTGCCAGCAGCCAAGATCTGAGGACTAGTAGGTACGAGCAGTACTTC
CASSQDLRTSRYEQYF
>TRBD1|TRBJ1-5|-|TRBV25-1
TGTGCCAGCAGTGATCTGACAGGGGATCAGCCCCAGCATTTT
CASSDLTGDQPQHF
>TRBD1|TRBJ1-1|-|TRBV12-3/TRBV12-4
TGTGCCAGCACCCCAGGGGGCCAGAACACTGAAGCTTTCTTT
CASTPGGQNTEAFF
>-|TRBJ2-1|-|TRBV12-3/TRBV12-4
TGTGCCAGCAGCACGATCAATGAGCAGTTCTTC
CASSTINEQFF
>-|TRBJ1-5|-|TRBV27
TGTGCCAGCAGTGCCCGGGACGGTAGACAGCCCCAGCATTTT
CASSARDGRQPQHF
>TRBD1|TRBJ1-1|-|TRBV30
TGTGCCTGGGGCCGGGACAGGGTAATGAATACTGAAGCTTTCTTT
CAWGRDRVMNTEAFF
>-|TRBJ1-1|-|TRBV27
TGTGCCAGCAGTTTATTAGGGGGGGCGCGTACTGAAGCTTTCTTT
CASSLLGGARTEAFF
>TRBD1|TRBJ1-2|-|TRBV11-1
TGTGCCAGCAGCCTCCGCAGGGGGCGCGGGTATGGCTACACCTTC
CASSLRRGRGYGYTF
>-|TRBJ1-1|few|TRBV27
TGTGCCAGCAGTTTTTCGACGAACACTGAAGCTTTCTTT
CASSFSTNTEAFF
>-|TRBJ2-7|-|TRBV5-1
TGCGCCAGCAGCTCGACTAGGGACGAGCAGTACTTC
CASSSTRDEQYF
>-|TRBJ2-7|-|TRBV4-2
TGTGCCAGCAGCCAAGATAACCACGAGCAGTACTTC
CASSQDNHEQYF
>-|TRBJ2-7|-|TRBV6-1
TGTGCCAGCAGCCCAGGGCACCCGGGGTACGAGCAGTACTTC
CASSPGHPGYEQYF
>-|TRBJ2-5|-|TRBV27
TGTGCCAGCAGTTTACTAGGTCCAGGCGAGACCCAGTACTTC
CASSLLGPGETQYF
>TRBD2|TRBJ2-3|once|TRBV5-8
TGTGCCAGCAGCTTGGAGGCTAGCGGGAGTTTAACAGATACGCAGTATTTT
CASSLEASGSLTDTQYF
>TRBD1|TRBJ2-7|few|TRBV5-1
TGCGCCAGCAGCTTGTGGACAGGGGGCGACGAGCAGTACTTC
CASSLWTGGDEQYF
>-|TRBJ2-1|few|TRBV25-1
TGTGCCAGCAGTGAAGGATTCAATGAGCAGTTCTTC
CASSEGFNEQFF
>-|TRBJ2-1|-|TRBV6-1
TGTGCCAGCAGTGCCCCCCGGAGCTCCTACAATGAGCAGTTCTTC
CASSAPRSSYNEQFF